This is a list of T cell receptor beta chains from one sample in a study of blood T cell repertoires in COVID-19. The repertoire was sequenced with immunoSEQ multiplex PCR; TCRdb's copy has only in-frame clones and lacks some. The data contain some 130,000 clones, 88% of them seen just once; the ten biggest clones take up approximately 10%. The sequenced material came from peripheral blood. Receptor source: a man aged 50-60 years with acute or convalescent COVID-19. The CDR3 runs from the conserved cysteine through the conserved F or W. Fields, in order: V gene, J gene, D gene, clone size, CDR3 protein, CDR3 DNA. D genes are given only for firm matches. Rows give clone size only sometimes, using once, few, many, or a class for an expanded clone.

v_call: TRBV29-1
j_call: TRBJ2-6
d_call: TRBD2
clone_size: NA
cdr3_aa: CSASSGGSGANVLTF
cdr3_nt: TGCAGCGCATCATCCGGGGGGTCTGGGGCCAACGTCCTGACTTTC

v_call: TRBV19
j_call: TRBJ1-1
d_call: TRBD1
clone_size: NA
cdr3_aa: CASSTGAGTEAFF
cdr3_nt: TGTGCCAGTAGCACAGGGGCCGGCACTGAAGCTTTCTTT

v_call: TRBV6-5
j_call: TRBJ2-1
d_call: NA
clone_size: once
cdr3_aa: CAAGESYNEQFF
cdr3_nt: TGTGCGGCCGGGGAAAGCTACAATGAGCAGTTCTTC

v_call: TRBV9
j_call: TRBJ1-2
d_call: NA
clone_size: NA
cdr3_aa: CASSVTVSAVGNGYTF
cdr3_nt: TGTGCCAGCAGCGTAACGGTCTCGGCAGTCGGGAATGGCTACACCTTC

v_call: TRBV6-5
j_call: TRBJ2-5
d_call: TRBD1
clone_size: once
cdr3_aa: CASGQGIQETQYF
cdr3_nt: TGTGCCAGCGGACAGGGAATTCAAGAGACCCAGTACTTC

v_call: TRBV3-1/TRBV3-2
j_call: TRBJ1-1
d_call: TRBD1
clone_size: NA
cdr3_aa: CASSQGTGVNTEAFF
cdr3_nt: TGTGCCAGCAGCCAGGGGACAGGGGTGAACACTGAAGCTTTCTTT

v_call: TRBV6-6
j_call: TRBJ1-5
d_call: NA
clone_size: NA
cdr3_aa: CASGWGTNQPQHF
cdr3_nt: TGTGCCAGCGGTTGGGGCACGAATCAGCCCCAGCATTTT

v_call: TRBV6-6
j_call: TRBJ1-1
d_call: NA
clone_size: NA
cdr3_aa: CASSFGGDTEAFF
cdr3_nt: TGTGCCAGCAGCTTTGGGGGCGACACTGAAGCTTTCTTT

v_call: TRBV2
j_call: TRBJ2-7
d_call: NA
clone_size: NA
cdr3_aa: CASSTGTGAEQYF
cdr3_nt: TGTGCCAGCAGTACGGGCACTGGGGCAGAGCAGTACTTC

v_call: TRBV5-4
j_call: TRBJ1-5
d_call: NA
clone_size: NA
cdr3_aa: CASSTNGGRNQPQHF
cdr3_nt: TGTGCCAGCAGCACTAACGGGGGGAGAAATCAGCCCCAGCATTTT

v_call: TRBV19
j_call: TRBJ2-7
d_call: NA
clone_size: NA
cdr3_aa: CASSFRGSYEQYF
cdr3_nt: TGTGCCAGTAGTTTCCGGGGATCCTACGAGCAGTACTTC

v_call: TRBV6-5
j_call: TRBJ1-4
d_call: NA
clone_size: NA
cdr3_aa: CASRAPGPPEKLFF
cdr3_nt: TGTGCCAGCCGGGCCCCAGGGCCTCCTGAAAAACTGTTTTTT

v_call: TRBV27
j_call: TRBJ2-3
d_call: NA
clone_size: NA
cdr3_aa: CASSFQGAGPDTQYF
cdr3_nt: TGTGCCAGCAGTTTCCAAGGGGCTGGACCAGATACGCAGTATTTT

v_call: TRBV6-5
j_call: TRBJ1-1
d_call: TRBD1
clone_size: once
cdr3_aa: CASRLNRDRNTEAFF
cdr3_nt: TGTGCCAGCAGATTGAACCGGGACAGGAACACTGAAGCTTTCTTT

v_call: TRBV2
j_call: TRBJ1-2
d_call: NA
clone_size: NA
cdr3_aa: CASSGPGIYYGYTF
cdr3_nt: TGTGCCAGCAGTGGACCGGGGATCTACTACGGCTACACCTTC

v_call: TRBV5-1
j_call: TRBJ2-7
d_call: TRBD2
clone_size: NA
cdr3_aa: CASSPEVRLAGAEQYF
cdr3_nt: TGCGCCAGCAGCCCTGAAGTCCGGCTAGCGGGAGCCGAGCAGTACTTC

v_call: TRBV12-3/TRBV12-4
j_call: TRBJ1-1
d_call: TRBD1
clone_size: NA
cdr3_aa: CASSETGDTEAFF
cdr3_nt: TGTGCCAGCAGTGAAACAGGGGACACTGAAGCTTTCTTT

v_call: TRBV9
j_call: TRBJ2-3
d_call: NA
clone_size: NA
cdr3_aa: CASSPGPLNTQYF
cdr3_nt: TGTGCCAGCAGTCCGGGTCCGCTCAATACGCAGTATTTT

v_call: TRBV2
j_call: TRBJ1-2
d_call: NA
clone_size: NA
cdr3_aa: CASSTPRQALKNYGYTF
cdr3_nt: TGTGCCAGCAGTACCCCGCGACAGGCATTGAAGAACTATGGCTACACCTTC

v_call: TRBV3-1/TRBV3-2
j_call: TRBJ2-3
d_call: NA
clone_size: NA
cdr3_aa: CASMGGQTSPSTDTQYF
cdr3_nt: TGTGCCAGCATGGGGGGACAGACCTCTCCTAGCACAGATACGCAGTATTTT

v_call: TRBV30
j_call: TRBJ2-2
d_call: TRBD1
clone_size: NA
cdr3_aa: CAWFTGGRNTGELFF
cdr3_nt: TGTGCCTGGTTCACAGGGGGTCGTAACACCGGGGAGCTGTTTTTT

v_call: TRBV19
j_call: TRBJ1-6
d_call: NA
clone_size: NA
cdr3_aa: CASSRKNSRNNSPLHF
cdr3_nt: TGTGCCAGTAGCCGAAAAAACAGCCGTAATAATTCACCCCTCCACTTT

v_call: TRBV6-5
j_call: TRBJ2-1
d_call: TRBD2
clone_size: NA
cdr3_aa: CASSYQLAGGLNEQFF
cdr3_nt: TGTGCCAGCAGTTACCAACTAGCGGGGGGGCTGAATGAGCAGTTCTTC

v_call: TRBV11-2
j_call: TRBJ2-7
d_call: TRBD1
clone_size: NA
cdr3_aa: CASSLEQGVYEQYF
cdr3_nt: TGTGCCAGCAGCTTAGAACAGGGGGTCTACGAGCAGTACTTC

v_call: TRBV11-2
j_call: TRBJ1-2
d_call: TRBD1
clone_size: NA
cdr3_aa: CASSSDRGLGGYTF
cdr3_nt: TGTGCCAGCAGCTCCGACAGGGGCTTGGGTGGCTACACCTTC

v_call: TRBV14
j_call: TRBJ2-7
d_call: NA
clone_size: NA
cdr3_aa: CASSQDRQDEQYF
cdr3_nt: TGTGCCAGCAGCCAAGATCGACAGGACGAGCAGTACTTC

v_call: TRBV5-1
j_call: TRBJ2-2
d_call: TRBD2
clone_size: NA
cdr3_aa: CASSSVAGENTGELFF
cdr3_nt: TGCGCCAGCAGCTCAGTAGCGGGGGAGAACACCGGGGAGCTGTTTTTT

v_call: TRBV25-1
j_call: TRBJ1-1
d_call: TRBD1
clone_size: NA
cdr3_aa: CASSERGQGLMNTEAFF
cdr3_nt: TGTGCCAGCAGTGAAAGGGGACAGGGACTAATGAACACTGAAGCTTTCTTT

v_call: TRBV5-1
j_call: TRBJ2-2
d_call: TRBD2
clone_size: NA
cdr3_aa: CASSLGAGAGGNGELFF
cdr3_nt: TGCGCCAGCAGCTTGGGCGCCGGGGCCGGGGGGAACGGGGAGCTGTTTTTT

v_call: TRBV6-2/TRBV6-3
j_call: TRBJ1-2
d_call: NA
clone_size: NA
cdr3_aa: CASSYSDKKYPYGYTF
cdr3_nt: TGTGCCAGCAGTTACTCGGACAAGAAATATCCCTATGGCTACACCTTC

v_call: TRBV6-5
j_call: TRBJ2-5
d_call: TRBD1
clone_size: NA
cdr3_aa: CASSWEGQGIETQYF
cdr3_nt: TGTGCCAGCAGTTGGGAAGGACAGGGCATAGAGACCCAGTACTTC

v_call: TRBV14
j_call: TRBJ2-7
d_call: NA
clone_size: NA
cdr3_aa: CASSQFQTTYEQYF
cdr3_nt: TGTGCCAGCAGCCAGTTCCAGACTACCTACGAGCAGTACTTC

v_call: TRBV30
j_call: TRBJ1-6
d_call: TRBD1
clone_size: NA
cdr3_aa: CAWTRFGQGNSPLHF
cdr3_nt: TGTGCCTGGACTCGGTTTGGACAGGGGAATTCACCCCTCCACTTT

v_call: TRBV2
j_call: TRBJ2-5
d_call: NA
clone_size: NA
cdr3_aa: CASVQETQYF
cdr3_nt: TGTGCCAGCGTACAAGAGACCCAGTACTTC

v_call: TRBV20-1
j_call: TRBJ2-7
d_call: NA
clone_size: NA
cdr3_aa: CSAQLQDVLYF
cdr3_nt: TGCAGTGCTCAATTACAGGACGTCTTGTACTTC

v_call: TRBV19
j_call: TRBJ1-5
d_call: TRBD1
clone_size: NA
cdr3_aa: CASGTGKWSSNQPQHF
cdr3_nt: TGTGCCAGCGGGACAGGGAAATGGTCTAGCAATCAGCCCCAGCATTTT

v_call: TRBV7-2
j_call: TRBJ2-5
d_call: NA
clone_size: NA
cdr3_aa: CASSLDNGETQYF
cdr3_nt: TGTGCCAGCAGCTTAGATAACGGAGAGACCCAGTACTTC

v_call: TRBV5-1
j_call: TRBJ1-1
d_call: NA
clone_size: NA
cdr3_aa: CASSPTVRSTMNTEAFF
cdr3_nt: TGCGCCAGCAGCCCCACGGTGAGGAGCACCATGAACACTGAAGCTTTCTTT

v_call: TRBV20-1
j_call: TRBJ2-7
d_call: TRBD2
clone_size: NA
cdr3_aa: CSASGVTSGRADEQYF
cdr3_nt: TGCAGTGCTAGTGGTGTGACTAGCGGGAGGGCCGACGAGCAGTACTTC

v_call: TRBV7-2
j_call: TRBJ1-2
d_call: NA
clone_size: NA
cdr3_aa: CASSFQANYGYTF
cdr3_nt: TGTGCCAGCAGCTTCCAGGCAAACTATGGCTACACCTTC

v_call: TRBV2
j_call: TRBJ2-5
d_call: NA
clone_size: NA
cdr3_aa: CASSTEGETQYF
cdr3_nt: TGTGCCAGCAGTACGGAGGGAGAGACCCAGTACTTC

v_call: TRBV7-2
j_call: TRBJ2-3
d_call: NA
clone_size: NA
cdr3_aa: CASSLFLRVSADTQYF
cdr3_nt: TGTGCCAGCAGCTTATTTCTACGGGTATCGGCAGATACGCAGTATTTT

v_call: TRBV30
j_call: TRBJ1-5
d_call: NA
clone_size: NA
cdr3_aa: CAWAAGGSSNQPQHF
cdr3_nt: TGTGCCTGGGCCGCCGGGGGGTCTAGCAATCAGCCCCAGCATTTT

v_call: TRBV6-5
j_call: TRBJ2-1
d_call: NA
clone_size: NA
cdr3_aa: CASSSDTDEQFF
cdr3_nt: TGTGCCAGCAGTTCTGACACCGATGAGCAGTTCTTC